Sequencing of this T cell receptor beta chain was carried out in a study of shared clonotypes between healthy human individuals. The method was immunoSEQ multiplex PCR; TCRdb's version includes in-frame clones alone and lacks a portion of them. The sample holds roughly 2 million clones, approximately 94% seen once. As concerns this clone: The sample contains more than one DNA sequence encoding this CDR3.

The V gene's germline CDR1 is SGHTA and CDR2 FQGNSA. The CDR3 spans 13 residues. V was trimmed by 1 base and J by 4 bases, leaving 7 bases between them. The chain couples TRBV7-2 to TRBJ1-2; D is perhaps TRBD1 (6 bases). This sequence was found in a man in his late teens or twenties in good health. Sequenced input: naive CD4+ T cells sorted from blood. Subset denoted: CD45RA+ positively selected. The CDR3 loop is CASSLEGGYGYTF. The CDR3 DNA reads TGTGCCAGCAGCTTAGAAGGGGGCTATGGCTACACCTTC.